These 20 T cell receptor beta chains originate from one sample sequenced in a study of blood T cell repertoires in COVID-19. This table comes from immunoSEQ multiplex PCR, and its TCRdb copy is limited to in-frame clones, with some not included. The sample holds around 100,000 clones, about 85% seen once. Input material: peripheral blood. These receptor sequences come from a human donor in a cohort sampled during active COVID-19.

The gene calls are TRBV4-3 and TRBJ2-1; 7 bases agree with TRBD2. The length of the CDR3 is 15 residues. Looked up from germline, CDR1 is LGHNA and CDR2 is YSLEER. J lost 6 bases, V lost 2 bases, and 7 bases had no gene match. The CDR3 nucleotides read TGCGCCAGCAGCCAACTAGCGGAGCGGCGCAATGAGCAGTTCTTC. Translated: CASSQLAERRNEQFF.

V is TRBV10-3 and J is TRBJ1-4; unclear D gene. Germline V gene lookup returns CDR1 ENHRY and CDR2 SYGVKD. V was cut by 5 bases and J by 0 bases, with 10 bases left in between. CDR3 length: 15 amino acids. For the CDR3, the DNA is TGTGCCATCAGTACCCCAGGAACAACTAATGAAAAACTGTTTTTT. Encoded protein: CAISTPGTTNEKLFF.

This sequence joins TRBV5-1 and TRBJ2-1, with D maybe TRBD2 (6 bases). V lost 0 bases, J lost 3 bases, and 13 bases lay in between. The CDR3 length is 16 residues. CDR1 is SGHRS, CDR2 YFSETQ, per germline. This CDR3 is CASSLAGGGDYNEQFF. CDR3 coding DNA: TGCGCCAGCAGCTTGGCTGGAGGCGGGGACTACAATGAGCAGTTCTTC.

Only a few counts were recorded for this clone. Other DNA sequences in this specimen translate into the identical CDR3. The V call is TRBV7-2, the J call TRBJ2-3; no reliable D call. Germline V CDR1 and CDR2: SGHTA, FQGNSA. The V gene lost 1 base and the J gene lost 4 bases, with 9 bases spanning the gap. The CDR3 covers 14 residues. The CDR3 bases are TGTGCCAGCAGCTTAGGGGCAGGCCCAGATACGCAGTATTTT. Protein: CASSLGAGPDTQYF.

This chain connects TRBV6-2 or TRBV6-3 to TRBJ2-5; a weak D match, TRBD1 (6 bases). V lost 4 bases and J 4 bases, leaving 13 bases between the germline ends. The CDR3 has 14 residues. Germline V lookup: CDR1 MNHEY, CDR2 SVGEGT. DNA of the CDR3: TGTGCCAGCAGTTTTACCGGGACATCAGAGACCCAGTACTTC. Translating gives CASSFTGTSETQYF.

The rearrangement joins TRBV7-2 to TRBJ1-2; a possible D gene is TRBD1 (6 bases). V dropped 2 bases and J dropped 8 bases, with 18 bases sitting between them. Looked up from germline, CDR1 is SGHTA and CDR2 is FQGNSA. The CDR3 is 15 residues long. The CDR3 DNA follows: TGTGCCAGCAGCTTACATCTAACAGGGTCGGAAGGCTACACCTTC. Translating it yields CASSLHLTGSEGYTF.

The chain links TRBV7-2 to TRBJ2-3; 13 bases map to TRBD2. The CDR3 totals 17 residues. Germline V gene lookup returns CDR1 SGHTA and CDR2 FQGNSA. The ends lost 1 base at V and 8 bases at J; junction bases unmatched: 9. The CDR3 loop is CASSLVGTSGAFGTQYF. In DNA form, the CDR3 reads TGTGCCAGCAGCTTAGTTGGGACTAGCGGGGCTTTTGGTACGCAGTATTTT.

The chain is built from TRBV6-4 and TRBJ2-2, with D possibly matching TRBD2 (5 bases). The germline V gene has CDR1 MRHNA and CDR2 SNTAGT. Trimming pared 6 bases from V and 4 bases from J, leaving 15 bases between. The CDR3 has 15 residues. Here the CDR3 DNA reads TGTGCCAGCAGCGCCGGAGGCAGCTCCACCGGGGAGCTGTTTTTT. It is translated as CASSAGGSSTGELFF.

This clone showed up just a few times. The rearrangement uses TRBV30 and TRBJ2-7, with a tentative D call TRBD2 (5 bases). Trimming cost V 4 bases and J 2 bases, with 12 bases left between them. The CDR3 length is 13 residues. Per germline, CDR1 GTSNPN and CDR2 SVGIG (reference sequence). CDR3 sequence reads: CAWKVAGTYEQYF. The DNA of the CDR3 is TGTGCCTGGAAAGTGGCGGGTACCTACGAGCAGTACTTC.

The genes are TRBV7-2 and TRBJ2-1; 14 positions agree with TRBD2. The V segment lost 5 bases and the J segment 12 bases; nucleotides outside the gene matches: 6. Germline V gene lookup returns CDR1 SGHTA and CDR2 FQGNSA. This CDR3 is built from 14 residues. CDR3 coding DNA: TGTGCCAGCAGCCCGGGACTAGCGGGAGCCTGGCAGTTCTTC. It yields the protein CASSPGLAGAWQFF.

The CDR3 region has the DNA TGCGCCAGCAGCAAACGGACAGGGGGTGAAAAACTGTTTTTT. This sequence encodes CASSKRTGGEKLFF. The chain links TRBV4-3 to TRBJ1-4, with 10 bases matching TRBD1. In germline, CDR1 is LGHNA, CDR2 YSLEER. CDR3 size: 14 residues. J lost 7 bases, V lost 5 bases, and 4 bases had no gene match.

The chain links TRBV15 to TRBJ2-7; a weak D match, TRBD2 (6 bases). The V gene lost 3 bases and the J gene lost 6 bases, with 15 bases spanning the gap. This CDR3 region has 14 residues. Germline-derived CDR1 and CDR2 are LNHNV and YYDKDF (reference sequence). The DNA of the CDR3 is TGTGCCACCAGCAGGACGGGAGCCTTCACCGAGCAGTACTTC. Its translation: CATSRTGAFTEQYF.

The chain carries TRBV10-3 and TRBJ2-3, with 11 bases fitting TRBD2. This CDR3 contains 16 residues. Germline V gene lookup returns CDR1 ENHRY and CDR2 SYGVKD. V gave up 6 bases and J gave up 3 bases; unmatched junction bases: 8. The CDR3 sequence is CAISLTSGKGTDTQYF. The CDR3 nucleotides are TGTGCCATCAGCCTGACTAGCGGGAAGGGTACAGATACGCAGTATTTT.

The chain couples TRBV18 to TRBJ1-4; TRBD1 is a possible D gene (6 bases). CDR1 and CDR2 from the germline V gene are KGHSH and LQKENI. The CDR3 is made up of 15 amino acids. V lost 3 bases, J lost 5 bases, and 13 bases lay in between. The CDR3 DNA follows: TGTGCCAGCTCACCGCTACAGGGCTCCAATGAAAAACTGTTTTTT. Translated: CASSPLQGSNEKLFF.

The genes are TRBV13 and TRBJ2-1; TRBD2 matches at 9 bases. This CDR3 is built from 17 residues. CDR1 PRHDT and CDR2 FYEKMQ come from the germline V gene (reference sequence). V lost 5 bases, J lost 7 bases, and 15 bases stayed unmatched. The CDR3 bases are TGTGCCAGCAGCCGAATGCTAGCGGGATCATTTGTGAATGAGCAGTTCTTC. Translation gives CASSRMLAGSFVNEQFF.

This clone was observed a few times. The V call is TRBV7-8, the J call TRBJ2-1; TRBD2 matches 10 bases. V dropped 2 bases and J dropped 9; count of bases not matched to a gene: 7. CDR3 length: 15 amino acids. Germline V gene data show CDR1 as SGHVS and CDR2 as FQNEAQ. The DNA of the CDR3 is TGTGCCAGCAGCTTAAAAGCGGGGGGGCCGGTTGAGCAGTTCTTC. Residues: CASSLKAGGPVEQFF.

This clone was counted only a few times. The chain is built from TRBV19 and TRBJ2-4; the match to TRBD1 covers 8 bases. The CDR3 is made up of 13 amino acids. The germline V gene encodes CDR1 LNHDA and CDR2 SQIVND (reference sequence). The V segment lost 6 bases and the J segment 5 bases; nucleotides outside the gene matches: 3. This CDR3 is CASSRQGQNIQYF. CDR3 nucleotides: TGTGCCAGTAGCCGACAGGGGCAAAACATTCAGTACTTC.

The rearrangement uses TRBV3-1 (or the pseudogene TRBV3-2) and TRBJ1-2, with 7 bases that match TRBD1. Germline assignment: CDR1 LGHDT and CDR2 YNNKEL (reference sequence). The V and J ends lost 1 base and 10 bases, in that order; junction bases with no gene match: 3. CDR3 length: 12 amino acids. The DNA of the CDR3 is TGTGCCAGCAGCCAAGGGGACAGAATCTACACCTTC. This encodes CASSQGDRIYTF.

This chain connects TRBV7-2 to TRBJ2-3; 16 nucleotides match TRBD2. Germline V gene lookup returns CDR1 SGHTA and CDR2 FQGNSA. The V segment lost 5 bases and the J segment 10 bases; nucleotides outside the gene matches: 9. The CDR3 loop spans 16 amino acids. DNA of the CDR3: TGTGCCAGCAGCCCTCCGGGACTAGCGGGAGGGAAGGCGCAGTATTTT. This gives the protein CASSPPGLAGGKAQYF. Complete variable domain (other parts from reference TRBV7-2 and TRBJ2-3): GAGVSQSPSNKVTEKGKDVELRCDPISGHTALYWYRQSLGQGLEFLIYFQGNSAPDKSGLPSDRFSAERTGGSVSTLTIQRTQQEDSAVYLCASSPPGLAGGKAQYFGPGTRLTVL.

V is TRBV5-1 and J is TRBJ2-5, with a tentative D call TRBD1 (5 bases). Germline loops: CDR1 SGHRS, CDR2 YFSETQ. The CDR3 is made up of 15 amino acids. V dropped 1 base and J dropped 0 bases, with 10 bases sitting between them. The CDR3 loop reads CASSLWSGHQETQYF. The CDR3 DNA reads TGCGCCAGCAGCTTGTGGTCAGGGCACCAAGAGACCCAGTACTTC.